One and the same sample provided the 13 T cell receptor beta chains below, sequenced in a study of shared clonotypes between healthy human individuals. The repertoire was sequenced with immunoSEQ multiplex PCR; TCRdb's copy has only in-frame clones and lacks some. The data hold around 1 million clones, with around 80% observed a single time. Sequences were obtained from memory CD4+ T cells sorted from blood. Subset reported: CD45RA-negative fraction. Source of these receptors: a man between 18 and 35 years old in good health.

The chain recombines TRBV5-6 with TRBJ1-1; possibly TRBD1 for D (6 bases). The length of the CDR3 is 16 residues. Germline CDR1 reads SGHDT; CDR2 reads YYEEEE. The V and J ends lost 4 bases and 0 bases respectively, with 16 bases between them. The CDR3 loop is CASSPFVGGVNTEAFF. The DNA of the CDR3 is TGTGCCAGCAGCCCGTTCGTGGGGGGCGTGAACACTGAAGCTTTCTTT.

The genes are TRBV6-1 and TRBJ2-1; 7 bases match TRBD2. In germline, CDR1 is MNHNS, CDR2 SASEGT. The CDR3 totals 13 residues. V trimming: 8 bases; J trimming: 8 bases; junction bases outside the gene matches: 9. The CDR3 DNA sequence: TGTGCCAGCGGGGGGGAGGAATGGGATGAGCAGTTCTTC. Protein product: CASGGEEWDEQFF.

V gene TRBV10-3 combines with J gene TRBJ1-6; D perhaps matches TRBD1 (5 bases). The CDR3 is 16 residues long. CDR1 is ENHRY and CDR2 is SYGVKD in the germline V gene. V was trimmed by 0 bases and J by 8 bases, leaving 14 bases between them. CDR3 in amino acids: CAISESGGAGDSPLHF. The CDR3 region has the DNA TGTGCCATCAGTGAGTCAGGAGGGGCCGGTGATTCACCCCTCCACTTT.

This clone came up a few times. This chain uses TRBV11-1 with TRBJ2-3; D possibly uses TRBD1 or TRBD2 (5 bases each). CDR1 and CDR2 from the germline V gene are SGHAT and FQDESV (reference sequence). V was pared by 1 base and J by 4 bases, with 6 bases between. The CDR3 totals 13 residues. CDR3 in DNA: TGTGCCAGCAGCTTAGGGGGACCAGATACGCAGTATTTT. It translates to CASSLGGPDTQYF.

J is TRBJ2-1 and V is TRBV11-3; TRBD2 matches at 13 bases. The CDR3 is 16 residues long. With 5 bases clipped from V and 8 bases from J, the junction kept 9 bases outside the gene matches. Germline V gene data show CDR1 as SGHNT and CDR2 as YENEEA. In DNA form, the CDR3 reads TGTGCCAGCAGCCCCTACGGACTAGCGGGAGAACATGAGCAGTTCTTC. As protein: CASSPYGLAGEHEQFF.

The chain has TRBV4-1 and TRBJ2-5; the match to TRBD2 covers 10 bases. The germline V gene has CDR1 MGHRA and CDR2 YSYEKL. The CDR3 totals 13 residues. V was clipped by 5 bases and J by 5 bases; unmatched bases: 2. CDR3: CASSSGGEETQYF. CDR3 coding DNA: TGCGCCAGCAGCAGCGGGGGGGAGGAGACCCAGTACTTC.

A word on this clone: This same CDR3 is encoded by further DNA sequences in the sample. V gene TRBV5-1 combines with J gene TRBJ1-2; 8 nucleotides align to TRBD1. Germline assignment: CDR1 SGHRS and CDR2 YFSETQ. Trimming took 3 bases from V and 0 from J; bases not matched to a gene: 4. This CDR3 is 15 amino acids long. The CDR3 region is CASSSGQGANYGYTF. CDR3 nucleotides: TGCGCCAGCAGCTCCGGACAGGGTGCTAACTATGGCTACACCTTC.

The rearrangement uses TRBV7-3 and TRBJ2-3; the D is unclear. This CDR3 comprises 13 residues. Germline V CDR1 and CDR2: SGHTA, FQGTGA. Between the trimmed V and J ends, which lost 6 bases and 2 bases, there was a span of 9 bases. The CDR3 DNA sequence: TGTGCCAGCAGATATCCCTTCACAGATACGCAGTATTTT. Translating gives CASRYPFTDTQYF.

This clone has at least ten counts. The J gene is TRBJ2-1, the V gene TRBV7-2; 12 positions agree with TRBD2. The CDR3 is 17 amino acids. The ends lost 7 bases at V and 8 bases at J; junction bases unmatched: 15. Germline lookup yields CDR1 SGHTA and CDR2 FQGNSA. CDR3 DNA: TGTGCCAGCACTCAGAGGGCTAGCGGGAGGGCCGCGGATGAGCAGTTCTTC. Translating it yields CASTQRASGRAADEQFF.

The chain recombines TRBV7-8 with TRBJ1-2, with 7 bases matching TRBD1. V trimming: 5 bases; J trimming: 9 bases; junction bases outside the gene matches: 9. In germline, CDR1 is SGHVS, CDR2 FQNEAQ. The CDR3 totals 13 residues. CDR3 in amino acids: CASSQGTAESYTF. CDR3 sequence (DNA): TGTGCCAGCAGCCAAGGGACAGCCGAAAGCTACACCTTC.

The V gene is TRBV30, the J gene TRBJ2-7; 7 bases are shared with TRBD2. Per germline, CDR1 GTSNPN and CDR2 SVGIG (reference sequence). CDR3 length equals 14 residues. J lost 4 bases, V lost 1 base, and 7 bases had no gene match. DNA for the CDR3: TGTGCCTGGAGTGAGGGAGGGAAAGGTTACGAGCAGTACTTC. Amino acids: CAWSEGGKGYEQYF.

Only one count was recorded for this clone. J is TRBJ2-5 and V is TRBV11-2; 8 bases are shared with TRBD2. V lost 2 bases to trimming and J lost 6 bases; unmatched junction nucleotides: 8. The V gene's germline CDR1 is SGHAT and CDR2 FQNNGV. The CDR3 is 15 residues long. CDR3 nucleotides: TGTGCCAGCAGCTTAAAACTCGGGGGGGAGCAGACCCAGTACTTC. Protein product: CASSLKLGGEQTQYF.

On this clone: This likely came from a read error, as a far larger clone is one base away. The chain couples TRBV28 to TRBJ2-7; maybe TRBD1 (6 bases). V lost 6 bases, J lost 2 bases, and 8 bases lay in between. Germline V lookup: CDR1 MDHEN, CDR2 SYDVKM. CDR3 size: 12 residues. CDR3 DNA: TGTGCCAGCAGGGACAGAACCTACGAGCAGTACTTC. This sequence encodes CASRDRTYEQYF.